Reported below is one T cell receptor beta chain. This table comes from immunoSEQ multiplex PCR, and its TCRdb copy is limited to in-frame clones, with some not included. The table lists some 20,000 clones, around 90% of them singletons. Germline V gives CDR1 SGHAT, CDR2 FQNNGV. The CDR3 is made up of 17 amino acids. V was clipped by 1 base and J by 4 bases; unmatched bases: 7. This entry belongs to a study of T cell changes during pregnancy in multiple sclerosis. V and J are TRBV11-2 and TRBJ2-3, with 11 bases matching TRBD2. This sequence was found in a female donor in good health, enrolled as a control in a pregnancy study. The sequencing here drew on CD8+ T cells from peripheral blood mononuclear cells, taken in the third trimester of pregnancy. In DNA form, the CDR3 reads TGTGCCAGCAGCTTAGGGATACTAGCGGGAGTCGCAGATACGCAGTATTTT. This sequence encodes CASSLGILAGVADTQYF.